The 6 T cell receptor beta chains below all came from one sample that was sequenced in a study of T-cell memory formation after mild COVID-19. TCRdb recomputed calls from the 5' RACE reads with MiXCR, one row per CDR3 protein. Of fewer than 400,000 distinct CDR3 sequences in the sample, 10% to 15% were seen once. The sequencing input was PBMCs or a T cell subset sorted from them (not recorded which). The receptor set was obtained from a man between 18 and 35 years old who had mild COVID-19 (a few samples of this study predate the infection). Cell type and time point are not known.

This clonotype was seen more than once but under ten times. The J gene is TRBJ2-7, the V gene TRBV7-2; D is perhaps TRBD1 or TRBD2 (6 bases each). Germline CDR1 is SGHTA and CDR2 is FQGNSA. The CDR3 extends over 11 amino acids. The germline V and J ends were trimmed by 6 bases and 10 bases, with 13 bases remaining between them. CDR3 sequence reads: CASSFSGAQYF. CDR3 bases: TGTGCCAGCAGTTTCTCGGGGGCTCAGTACTTC.

The V and J genes are TRBV25-1 and TRBJ1-2, with D unresolved. With 3 bases removed from V and 4 bases from J, the gap between germline ends came to 9 bases. Germline V lookup: CDR1 MGHDK, CDR2 SYGVNS. The CDR3 length is 13 residues. CDR3 residues: CASSDGVSYGYTF. CDR3 DNA: TGTGCCAGCAGTGACGGGGTTAGCTATGGCTACACCTTC.

The V call is TRBV20-1, the J call TRBJ2-7, with D perhaps TRBD1 (5 bases). CDR3 length equals 13 residues. V was clipped by 0 bases and J by 5 bases, with 11 bases between them. CDR1 and CDR2 (germline): DFQATT, SNEGSKA (reference sequence). CDR3 DNA sequence: TGCAGTGCTAGAGATCCCGTAGGGGACGAGCAGTACTTC. Its protein product is CSARDPVGDEQYF.

This clonotype was found a few times. The rearrangement uses TRBV7-2 and TRBJ2-4, with 9 bases matching TRBD1. J was trimmed by 0 bases and V by 5 bases; bases with no gene match: 14. Germline CDR1 is SGHTA and CDR2 is FQGNSA. This CDR3 is built from 19 residues. The CDR3 sequence is CASSPDPGQGTLAKNIQYF. CDR3 in DNA: TGTGCCAGCAGCCCGGATCCGGGACAGGGTACTCTAGCCAAAAACATTCAGTACTTC.

This clonotype has at least ten counts. The rearrangement joins TRBV15 to TRBJ2-7, with D tentatively TRBD1 (5 bases). Trimming removed 2 bases at V and 5 bases at J, with 7 bases between. This CDR3 is 12 amino acids long. Germline V gives CDR1 LNHNV, CDR2 YYDKDF (reference sequence). The CDR3 sequence: CATSRQGNEQYF. DNA of the CDR3: TGTGCCACCAGCAGACAGGGAAACGAGCAGTACTTC.

This clonotype was counted only a few times. The chain employs TRBV12-3 or TRBV12-4 and TRBJ2-1, with D possibly being TRBD2 (6 bases). The CDR3 is made up of 16 amino acids. V gave up 0 bases and J gave up 7 bases, with 16 bases separating them. The CDR3 DNA reads TGTGCCAGCAGTTTAGCGGGTGGAGGGACGGGGAATGAGCAGTTCTTC. Encoded protein: CASSLAGGGTGNEQFF.